The 30 T cell receptor beta chains given below trace back to one sample, sequenced in a study of shared clonotypes between healthy human individuals. Clones were sequenced by immunoSEQ multiplex PCR, and TCRdb holds only the in-frame ones, with some missing. In the table there are roughly 400,000 clones, 96% of which are singletons. The source material was memory CD8+ T cells sorted from blood. Subset of the sample: CD45RO+ cells pooled with CCR7-negative TemRA cells. The receptors originated from a man younger than 40 in good health.

The J gene is TRBJ2-3, the V gene TRBV13; possible D gene TRBD2, 6 bases. Trimming removed 2 bases from V and 5 bases from J, with 17 bases in between. Germline V gene lookup returns CDR1 PRHDT and CDR2 FYEKMQ (reference sequence). The CDR3 runs 16 residues. This CDR3 reads CASSLIVGGTGDTQYF. DNA for the CDR3: TGTGCCAGCAGCTTAATAGTGGGGGGAACTGGAGATACGCAGTATTTT.

CDR3 coding DNA: TGTGCCAGCAGCTTACTCGGTGTCGGTACGCAGTATTTT. Amino acids: CASSLLGVGTQYF. The rearrangement uses TRBV5-4 and TRBJ2-3; D unclear. CDR1 and CDR2 from the germline V gene are SGHNT and YYREEE (reference sequence). The CDR3 has 13 amino acids. Trimming pared 2 bases from V and 8 bases from J, leaving 12 bases between.

The CDR3 spells CASRETPWDYGYTF. CDR3 nucleotide sequence: TGCGCCAGCCGCGAGACCCCCTGGGACTATGGCTACACCTTC. V and J are TRBV5-1 and TRBJ1-2, with unresolved D. Trimming removed 7 bases at V and 3 bases at J, with 16 bases between. Germline values: CDR1 SGHRS, CDR2 YFSETQ. The CDR3 length is 14 residues. The full variable domain, with the rest looked up from reference TRBV5-1 and TRBJ1-2, is KAGVTQTPRYLIKTRGQQVTLSCSPISGHRSVSWYQQTPGQGLQFLFEYFSETQRNKGNFPGRFSGRQFSNSRSEMNVSTLELGDSALYLCASRETPWDYGYTFGSGTRLTVV.

The chain links TRBV7-3 to TRBJ2-3; the match to TRBD2 covers 7 bases. After removal of 3 bases from V and 4 bases from J, the junction contained 4 bases not matched to a gene. This CDR3 contains 14 residues. In germline, CDR1 is SGHTA, CDR2 FQGTGA. Written as DNA, the CDR3 is TGTGCCAGCAGCTTTAGCGGGTGGGCAGATACGCAGTATTTT. It specifies CASSFSGWADTQYF.

The CDR3 DNA sequence: TGTGCCAGCAGAAACGATGGCAGCTTTAACTATGGCTACACCTTC. This codes for CASRNDGSFNYGYTF. The chain employs TRBV2 and TRBJ1-2; D not resolved. Trimming cost V 6 bases and J 1 base, with 15 bases left between them. The germline gives CDR1 SNHLY, CDR2 FYNNEI. CDR3 length: 15 amino acids.

This clone was seen only once. The CDR3 DNA sequence: TGTGCCAGCAGTTTAGTTAGGACAGGGAACTATGGCTACACCTTC. This translates into CASSLVRTGNYGYTF. The chain joins TRBV27 to TRBJ1-2; 8 bases line up with TRBD1. Germline assignment: CDR1 MNHEY and CDR2 SMNVEV (reference sequence). V gave up 2 bases and J gave up 2 bases; unmatched junction bases: 4. The CDR3 totals 15 residues.

This clone came up a few times. V and J are TRBV9 and TRBJ2-1; TRBD2 agrees at 7 bases. Germline V gene sequence: CDR1 SGDLS, CDR2 YYNGEE. This CDR3 region has 16 residues. After removal of 2 bases from V and 2 bases from J, the junction contained 7 bases not matched to a gene. The CDR3 loop is CASSVSRDYPYNEQFF. DNA for the CDR3: TGTGCCAGCAGCGTCAGCCGGGACTATCCCTACAATGAGCAGTTCTTC. The full variable domain, completed using reference TRBV9 and TRBJ2-1, is DSGVTQTPKHLITATGQRVTLRCSPRSGDLSVYWYQQSLDQGLQFLIQYYNGEERAKGNILERFSAQQFPDLHSELNLSSLELGDSALYFCASSVSRDYPYNEQFFGPGTRLTVL.

The rearrangement uses TRBV15 and TRBJ2-1, with D possibly matching TRBD2 (6 bases). Germline V gives CDR1 LNHNV, CDR2 YYDKDF (reference sequence). Trimming took 5 bases from V and 3 from J, leaving 14 bases between them. CDR3 size: 15 residues. The CDR3 loop is CATSENTGVYNEQFF. Here the CDR3 DNA reads TGTGCCACCAGCGAGAATACGGGGGTCTACAATGAGCAGTTCTTC.

V is TRBV9 and J is TRBJ1-3; D is uncertain. CDR1 and CDR2 from the germline V gene are SGDLS and YYNGEE. Trimming stripped 4 bases from V and 0 bases from J, with 5 bases between. CDR3 size: 13 residues. CDR3 region: CASSTVSGNTIYF. CDR3 DNA: TGTGCCAGCAGCACGGTCTCTGGAAACACCATATATTTT. Looking up the rest from reference TRBV9 and TRBJ1-3 gives the full variable domain: DSGVTQTPKHLITATGQRVTLRCSPRSGDLSVYWYQQSLDQGLQFLIQYYNGEERAKGNILERFSAQQFPDLHSELNLSSLELGDSALYFCASSTVSGNTIYFGEGSWLTVV.

The chain uses TRBV15 and TRBJ2-3; 7 bases map to TRBD2. The CDR3 is 16 amino acids. The germline CDR1 and CDR2 sequences are LNHNV and YYDKDF (reference sequence). The trim removed 1 base at V and 6 bases at J, leaving 10 bases unmatched. DNA for the CDR3: TGTGCCACCAGCAGAGGCAGGAGACTAGCTGGGGATACGCAGTATTTT. Translating gives CATSRGRRLAGDTQYF.

The J gene is TRBJ2-1, the V gene TRBV9; 8 positions match TRBD2. Per the germline V gene, CDR1 is SGDLS and CDR2 is YYNGEE. The CDR3 contains 18 residues. Germline trimming cut 3 bases from V and 6 bases from J; bases unmatched to any gene: 17. The CDR3 loop reads CASSGPLRRAGGVNEQFF. The CDR3 region has the DNA TGTGCCAGCAGCGGACCCTTACGGAGGGCGGGAGGAGTCAATGAGCAGTTCTTC.

This chain uses TRBV28 with TRBJ2-2, with 9 bases lining up with TRBD2. V lost 4 bases and J lost 5; bases outside the gene matches: 5. CDR3 length equals 15 residues. In germline, CDR1 is MDHEN, CDR2 SYDVKM. The CDR3 sequence: CASSSGLAGTGELFF. CDR3 sequence (DNA): TGTGCCAGCAGTTCTGGGCTAGCGGGAACCGGGGAGCTGTTTTTT.

The V and J genes are TRBV5-1 and TRBJ2-5; TRBD1 matches 7 bases. The ends lost 4 bases at V and 4 bases at J; junction bases unmatched: 4. Germline V lookup: CDR1 SGHRS, CDR2 YFSETQ. The CDR3 length is 13 residues. The CDR3 sequence is CASSRTGAETQYF. The CDR3 DNA reads TGCGCCAGCAGCCGGACAGGTGCAGAGACCCAGTACTTC.

J is TRBJ1-3 and V is TRBV11-2, with D possibly matching TRBD1 (5 bases). Per the germline V gene, CDR1 is SGHAT and CDR2 is FQNNGV. Trimming cost V 4 bases and J 1 base, with 8 bases left between them. This CDR3 contains 14 residues. Written as DNA, the CDR3 is TGTGCCAGCAGCTCGGGGACTTCTGGAAACACCATATATTTT. This translates into CASSSGTSGNTIYF.

The chain joins TRBV18 to TRBJ2-7; tentative D call: TRBD1 (6 bases). This CDR3 comprises 13 residues. V was clipped by 0 bases and J by 4 bases, with 7 bases between them. The germline V gene encodes CDR1 KGHSH and CDR2 LQKENI. The chain's CDR3 is CASSPPRGYEQYF. The CDR3 DNA is TGTGCCAGCTCACCACCCAGGGGATACGAGCAGTACTTC. The full variable domain, its missing parts supplied by reference TRBV18 and TRBJ2-7, is NAGVMQNPRHLVRRRGQEARLRCSPMKGHSHVYWYRQLPEEGLKFMVYLQKENIIDESGMPKERFSAEFPKEGPSILRIQQVVRGDSAAYFCASSPPRGYEQYFGPGTRLTVT.

The CDR3 is CASSPGQGRWNTEAFF. The CDR3 DNA sequence: TGTGCCAGCAGCCCTGGACAGGGGCGATGGAACACTGAAGCTTTCTTT. V and J are TRBV14 and TRBJ1-1; 9 bases are shared with TRBD1. Unmatched junction bases numbered 7, after V lost 4 bases and J lost 1 base. Germline V gives CDR1 SGHDN, CDR2 FVKESK. The CDR3 is 16 residues long.

This chain uses TRBV10-2 with TRBJ2-2; D is perhaps TRBD1 (6 bases). V was shortened by 6 bases and J by 1 base, with 12 bases between the two germline ends. Germline CDR1 WSHSY, CDR2 SAAADI. This CDR3 region has 15 residues. The CDR3 DNA reads TGCGCCAGCAGAGCCGGGACACTGAACACCGGGGAGCTGTTTTTT. Amino acids: CASRAGTLNTGELFF.

The chain carries TRBV28 and TRBJ2-7; 7 bases map to TRBD1. There are 16 residues in the CDR3. V shed 2 bases and J 1 base; nucleotides not matched to a gene: 8. Germline CDR1 and CDR2: MDHEN and SYDVKM. CDR3 nucleotides: TGTGCCAGCAGTTTACACCGGGCCAGGGGGTCCTACGAGCAGTACTTC. As protein: CASSLHRARGSYEQYF.

The chain combines TRBV10-3 with TRBJ1-1; possible D gene TRBD1, 5 bases. The germline V gene encodes CDR1 ENHRY and CDR2 SYGVKD. The V gene lost 5 bases and the J gene lost 1 base, with 14 bases spanning the gap. CDR3 length equals 15 residues. The CDR3 region is CAISYSKGPNTEAFF. The CDR3 DNA sequence: TGTGCCATCAGTTATAGTAAGGGACCGAACACTGAAGCTTTCTTT.

The CDR3 sequence is CASSLGLHTDTQYF. DNA for the CDR3: TGTGCCAGCAGTTTGGGACTACACACAGATACGCAGTATTTT. V and J are TRBV28 and TRBJ2-3; 7 bases are shared with TRBD2. Trimming at V came to 3 bases and at J to 2 bases, leaving 2 bases not matched to a gene. CDR1 and CDR2 from the germline V gene are MDHEN and SYDVKM. The CDR3 length is 14 residues.

The chain joins TRBV5-1 to TRBJ2-7, with 11 bases matching TRBD2. The V segment lost 4 bases and the J segment 3 bases; nucleotides outside the gene matches: 9. CDR1 SGHRS and CDR2 YFSETQ come from the germline V gene. The CDR3 is 16 residues long. The CDR3 DNA reads TGCGCCAGCAGCACGCCCGGGACTAGCGGTTTCTACGAGCAGTACTTC. Translating gives CASSTPGTSGFYEQYF.

This sequence joins TRBV30 and TRBJ2-5, with D uncertain. The ends were cut back, 4 bases at V and 2 bases at J, with 11 bases in the middle. Per the germline V gene, CDR1 is GTSNPN and CDR2 is SVGIG (reference sequence). There are 13 residues in the CDR3. CDR3: CAWTFYGQETQYF. The CDR3 DNA reads as TGTGCCTGGACCTTCTATGGGCAAGAGACCCAGTACTTC.

V gene TRBV9 combines with J gene TRBJ2-7; a weak D match, TRBD2 (5 bases). Per the germline V gene, CDR1 is SGDLS and CDR2 is YYNGEE. This CDR3 has 15 amino acids. The V end lost 0 bases, the J end lost 1 base, and 11 bases lay between the germline ends. Here the CDR3 DNA reads TGTGCCAGCAGCGTAGGGGAGCGCCAATCCTACGAGCAGTACTTC. Its translation: CASSVGERQSYEQYF. The full variable domain, its missing parts supplied by reference TRBV9 and TRBJ2-7, is DSGVTQTPKHLITATGQRVTLRCSPRSGDLSVYWYQQSLDQGLQFLIQYYNGEERAKGNILERFSAQQFPDLHSELNLSSLELGDSALYFCASSVGERQSYEQYFGPGTRLTVT.

The genes are TRBV6-1 and TRBJ2-7; 8 nucleotides line up with TRBD2. Germline CDR1 MNHNS, CDR2 SASEGT. The J segment lost 2 bases and the V segment lost 5 bases, leaving 8 bases of the junction unmatched. This CDR3 is built from 15 residues. CDR3 nucleotide sequence: TGTGCCAGCAGTTCCGCGACTAGCGCCACCTACGAGCAGTACTTC. Translating gives CASSSATSATYEQYF.

This chain connects TRBV5-6 to TRBJ1-5; 9 nucleotides align to TRBD1. After removal of 0 bases from V and 4 bases from J, the junction contained 2 bases not matched to a gene. Germline V lookup: CDR1 SGHDT, CDR2 YYEEEE. This CDR3 has 15 residues. CDR3 sequence: CASSLAGQGNQPQHF. The CDR3 DNA is TGTGCCAGCAGCTTGGCGGGACAGGGAAATCAGCCCCAGCATTTT.

About this clone itself: Different DNA sequences within this sample yield the same CDR3. CDR3 amino acids: CASSLQGSGNTIYF. CDR3 nucleotide sequence: TGTGCCAGCAGCTTACAGGGATCTGGAAACACCATATATTTT. This chain links TRBV5-6 with TRBJ1-3; weak D call: TRBD1 (6 bases). The germline CDR1 and CDR2 sequences are SGHDT and YYEEEE. The CDR3 sequence is 14 residues long. The V gene lost 2 bases and the J gene lost 1 base, with 7 bases spanning the gap.

The chain combines TRBV5-6 with TRBJ2-2, with D maybe TRBD1 (6 bases). CDR3 length: 14 residues. Trimming took 1 base from V and 4 from J, leaving 8 bases between them. CDR1 SGHDT and CDR2 YYEEEE come from the germline V gene. CDR3 nucleotide sequence: TGTGCCAGCAGCTTGCCAGGGGTCACCGGGGAGCTGTTTTTT. Translated, it gives CASSLPGVTGELFF.

This chain joins TRBV5-4 and TRBJ2-4; no firm D call. The CDR3 spans 13 residues. Germline loops: CDR1 SGHNT, CDR2 YYREEE (reference sequence). The V and J ends lost 1 base and 9 bases respectively, with 11 bases between them. The chain's CDR3 is CASSLSLVSIQYF. CDR3 bases: TGTGCCAGCAGCTTGTCTCTGGTGAGCATTCAGTACTTC.

The chain carries TRBV15 and TRBJ1-3; maybe TRBD1 (6 bases). Between the trimmed V and J ends, which lost 6 bases and 3 bases, there was a span of 12 bases. Germline V gene lookup returns CDR1 LNHNV and CDR2 YYDKDF (reference sequence). The CDR3 contains 14 residues. Here the CDR3 DNA reads TGTGCCACCAGTTGGGGGGCGTTTGGAAACACCATATATTTT. Amino acid sequence: CATSWGAFGNTIYF.

The gene calls are TRBV28 and TRBJ2-1, with D perhaps TRBD2 (6 bases). This CDR3 has 14 amino acids. Germline CDR1 reads MDHEN; CDR2 reads SYDVKM. The V and J ends lost 5 bases and 6 bases respectively, with 14 bases between them. CDR3 region: CASSPGLRANEQFF. CDR3 nucleotides: TGTGCCAGCAGTCCCGGACTAAGAGCCAATGAGCAGTTCTTC.